The entry below describes one T cell receptor (beta chain). The antigen this receptor binds is unknown. One base away there is no much larger clone; base qualities are not given. The junction carries 18 bases between V and J, which are trimmed by 2 bases and 7 bases respectively. The germline V gene encodes CDR1 SGHKS and CDR2 YYEKEE (reference sequence). The CDR3 goes from the cysteine to the phenylalanine over 16 residues. Here the CDR3 DNA is all that survives: 48 bases in frame from base 1. Libraries came from the immunoSEQ multiplex PCR assay. Not all clones reach the TCRdb copy of this immuneACCESS table, which keeps in-frame sequences only. Checked studies attribute under half of the gap to unresolved V genes and leave the rest unexplained. This sample holds tens of thousands of clones; 91% were observed only once. Over 5% of the sample lies in the top ten. This entry comes from a study of T cell changes during pregnancy in multiple sclerosis (dated by TCRdb to between 2019 and 2020). Background on the whole study: The study examined how the T cell repertoire changed over the course of pregnancy in women with multiple sclerosis.

The clonotype was recovered from a female donor with multiple sclerosis, enrolled in a pregnancy study. The sample in question was CD8+ T cells from peripheral blood mononuclear cells, obtained in the second trimester of pregnancy. The V and J segments used are TRBV5-5 and TRBJ1-4; the D gene assignment is ambiguous. The CDR3 here reads CASSLGRGPEGEKLFF. The DNA reads as follows: TGTGCCAGCAGCTTAGGCCGTGGGCCCGAAGGTGAAAAACTGTTTTTT.